A single T cell receptor (beta chain) is shown here with its context. Assay used: immunoSEQ multiplex PCR; TCRdb lists only in-frame clones, some missing. The table has about 460,000 clones, approximately 80% seen once. The CDR3 is 16 residues long. Germline V gene lookup returns CDR1 MDHEN and CDR2 SYDVKM. V lost 7 bases and J lost 9, with 25 bases in between. These data come from a study of shared clonotypes between healthy human individuals. The V gene is TRBV28, the J gene TRBJ1-5; tentatively, D is TRBD1 (5 bases). This sequence was found in a woman aged 40 to 50 in good health. Some clones in this sample may be carry-over from other donors' samples. The sample consisted of PBMCs. CDR3 region: CASTPRGSLVIRPQHF. CDR3 bases: TGTGCCAGCACACCCCGGGGCAGCCTGGTGATCCGGCCCCAGCATTTT.